These 14 T cell receptor beta chains were sequenced from one sample in a study. TCRdb reanalysed the 5' RACE reads using MiXCR and keeps one entry per CDR3 protein. The sample shows nearly 55,000 distinct CDR3 sequences, over 20% of them seen only once. Specimen: tumor-infiltrating naive CD4+ T cells sorted from the breast tumor. The subset was: naive CD4+ T cells, CD4+CD45RA+CD25-. The source is a female donor with breast cancer.

This clonotype was picked up a small number of times. The J gene is TRBJ2-7, the V gene TRBV6-5, with D hard to call. The CDR3 contains 15 residues. V was trimmed by 0 bases and J by 5 bases, leaving 14 bases between them. Germline V gene data show CDR1 as MNHEY and CDR2 as SVGAGI. CDR3 nucleotides: TGTGCCAGCAGTTACTCCAGACCAACTATCCACGAGCAGTACTTC. This gives the protein CASSYSRPTIHEQYF.

This chain links TRBV4-1 with TRBJ1-4, with no clear D. Trimming shortened V by 0 bases and J by 10 bases, and 6 bases separated the two germline ends. The CDR3 loop spans 12 amino acids. CDR1 and CDR2 (germline): MGHRA, YSYEKL. Here the CDR3 DNA reads TGCGCCAGCAGCCAAGACCCGGGAAAACTGTTTTTT. Amino acid sequence: CASSQDPGKLFF.

This clonotype was recorded at least ten times. The chain carries TRBV10-3 and TRBJ1-1; D is undetermined. CDR3 size: 15 residues. The germline V gene encodes CDR1 ENHRY and CDR2 SYGVKD. The ends were cut back, 3 bases at V and 0 bases at J, with 11 bases in the middle. The CDR3 region is CAISDPGRMNTEAFF. The CDR3 nucleotides read TGTGCCATCAGTGACCCGGGGAGAATGAACACTGAAGCTTTCTTT.

At least ten counts were recorded for this clonotype. The chain is built from TRBV20-1 and TRBJ1-5; TRBD1 matches 8 bases. The CDR3 length is 14 residues. The V segment lost 3 bases and the J segment 6 bases; nucleotides outside the gene matches: 7. The germline CDR1 and CDR2 sequences are DFQATT and SNEGSKA (reference sequence). CDR3: CSARDRALSQPQHF. In DNA form, the CDR3 reads TGCAGTGCTAGGGACAGGGCCCTCAGTCAGCCCCAGCATTTT.

In this sample, this clonotype turned up a few times. The chain combines TRBV12-3 or TRBV12-4 with TRBJ2-1; possibly TRBD2 for D (6 bases). The V gene lost 6 bases and the J gene lost 7 bases, with 13 bases spanning the gap. The CDR3 length is 13 residues. Here the CDR3 DNA reads TGTGCCAGCAGCCCTCCGACTAGGAATGAGCAGTTCTTC. Translation: CASSPPTRNEQFF.

In regard to this clonotype: The junction differs from germline at one of its ends, possibly a read error. The chain recombines TRBV10-3 with TRBJ2-1; 12 positions agree with TRBD2. CDR3 size: 16 residues. The germline V gene has CDR1 ENHRY and CDR2 SYGVKD. CDR3 sequence: CAIRTSGRGRADEPFF. CDR3 DNA sequence: TGTGCCATCAGGACTAGCGGGAGAGGGAGGGCAGATGAGCCGTTCTTC.

V gene TRBV5-1 combines with J gene TRBJ2-5, with a weak D call TRBD2 (5 bases). The length of the CDR3 is 18 residues. Germline V gene data show CDR1 as SGHRS and CDR2 as YFSETQ. V lost 1 base to trimming and J lost 5 bases, with 24 bases between them. This CDR3 reads CASSLSARVDSLGETQYF. The CDR3 DNA sequence: TGCGCCAGCAGCTTGTCGGCTCGGGTGGACTCCTTGGGGGAGACCCAGTACTTC.

The chain recombines TRBV6-1 with TRBJ2-2; D unclear. The CDR3 loop spans 11 amino acids. Germline CDR1 reads MNHNS; CDR2 reads SASEGT. Here the CDR3 reads CAGGNTGELFF. Here the CDR3 DNA reads TGTGCAGGCGGTAACACCGGGGAGCTGTTTTTT.

The rearrangement uses TRBV9 and TRBJ1-3, with D unresolved. V lost 0 bases and J 1 base, leaving 11 bases between the germline ends. The CDR3 consists of 16 residues. Germline V lookup: CDR1 SGDLS, CDR2 YYNGEE. CDR3 sequence: CASSVALWGSGNTIYF. The CDR3 nucleotides read TGTGCCAGCAGCGTAGCTCTGTGGGGTTCTGGAAACACCATATATTTT.

This clonotype turned up a few times. The genes are TRBV5-1 and TRBJ2-1; the D gene is possibly TRBD2 (5 bases). Trimming stripped 5 bases from V and 1 base from J, with 10 bases between. Germline V gene lookup returns CDR1 SGHRS and CDR2 YFSETQ. The CDR3 length is 14 residues. CDR3 DNA: TGCGCCAGCAGATCAAGCGGTTCCTACAATGAGCAGTTCTTC. Its protein is CASRSSGSYNEQFF.

This clonotype has just one count. V gene TRBV29-1 combines with J gene TRBJ1-2; D remains unclear. Trimming took off 1 base at V and 8 bases at J, with 14 bases between the two ends. The length of the CDR3 is 13 residues. The germline V gene has CDR1 SQVTM and CDR2 ANQGSEA. CDR3 sequence: CSVEVPGGVGYTF. CDR3 bases: TGCAGCGTTGAAGTACCGGGCGGCGTGGGCTACACCTTC.

This chain uses TRBV6-2 or TRBV6-3 with TRBJ2-1, with D tentatively TRBD1 (6 bases). Germline CDR1 is MNHEY and CDR2 is SVGEGT. The germline V and J ends were trimmed by 5 bases and 7 bases, with 15 bases remaining between them. There are 14 residues in the CDR3. The CDR3, as DNA: TGTGCCAGCAGTCCTACAGGGCGGAAGAATGAGCAGTTCTTC. Its translation is CASSPTGRKNEQFF.

This clonotype was seen a few times. V gene TRBV18 combines with J gene TRBJ1-1, with 9 bases identical to TRBD1. V trimming: 3 bases; J trimming: 1 base; junction bases outside the gene matches: 0. The CDR3 contains 14 residues. Germline CDR1 reads KGHSH; CDR2 reads LQKENI. This chain's CDR3 is CASSPGQGNTEAFF. CDR3 DNA: TGTGCCAGCTCACCGGGACAGGGGAACACTGAAGCTTTCTTT.

Ten or more counts support this clonotype. The gene calls are TRBV7-9 and TRBJ1-5; D is possibly TRBD1 (5 bases). In germline, CDR1 is SEHNR, CDR2 FQNEAQ (reference sequence). Trimming left V 5 bases short and J 0 bases short, with 5 bases between. The CDR3 consists of 13 residues. The CDR3 nucleotides read TGTGCCAGCAGCGACAGTAGCAATCAGCCCCAGCATTTT. Its protein product is CASSDSSNQPQHF.